These T cell receptor beta chains were read from a single sample in a study of neoadjuvant anti-PD-1 for oral cavity cancer. This table comes from immunoSEQ multiplex PCR, and its TCRdb copy is limited to in-frame clones, with some not included. The sample yields fewer than 7,000 clones, about 74% seen once. This specimen was PBMCs, taken before nivolumab (anti-PD-1) treatment. Receptors were obtained from a person aged 40 to 85 with oral cavity squamous cell carcinoma. Each CDR3 is given with its conserved first and last residue. The order of the fields is D gene, clone size, V gene, J gene, CDR3 protein, CDR3 DNA. A D gene is named only where the DNA matches it firmly. Clone size is stated in some rows and not others, as once, few, many or a class when expanded.

.,.,TRBV12-5,TRBJ1-1,CASGLSPDRRSTEAFF,TGTGCTAGTGGTTTATCCCCCGACAGACGGAGCACTGAAGCTTTCTTT
TRBD2,few,TRBV19,TRBJ2-1,CASSIALAGGQNEQFF,TGTGCCAGTAGTATAGCGTTAGCGGGGGGGCAGAATGAGCAGTTCTTC
.,large,TRBV27,TRBJ2-7,CASRLHGARSYEQYF,TGTGCCAGCAGGCTCCACGGGGCTCGGTCCTACGAGCAGTACTTC
.,.,TRBV4-3,TRBJ1-1,CASSPRAEGRNEAFF,TGCGCCAGCAGCCCCCGGGCGGAGGGGCGGAATGAAGCTTTCTTT
TRBD1,.,TRBV5-1,TRBJ1-2,CASSLTTGGLEGYTF,TGCGCCAGCAGCTTGACAACAGGGGGTCTAGAGGGCTACACCTTC
TRBD2,.,TRBV28,TRBJ2-5,CASSRGGGETQYF,TGTGCCAGCAGTCGGGGGGGAGGAGAGACCCAGTACTTC
.,.,TRBV2,TRBJ1-4,CASSLSGREKLFF,TGTGCCAGCTCCCTAAGTGGACGTGAAAAACTGTTTTTT
.,.,TRBV5-6,TRBJ2-7,CASSLAAVSYEQYF,TGTGCCAGCAGCTTGGCGGCAGTTTCCTACGAGCAGTACTTC
TRBD2,.,TRBV27,TRBJ2-3,CASSLFGLAGATDTQYF,TGTGCCAGCAGTTTATTTGGACTAGCGGGGGCCACAGATACGCAGTATTTT
TRBD1,few,TRBV9,TRBJ1-6,CASSVKGQGDSPLHF,TGTGCCAGCAGCGTAAAGGGACAGGGGGATTCACCCCTCCACTTT
.,few,TRBV4-1,TRBJ1-1,CASRRGLTREGEAFF,TGCGCCAGCAGGCGAGGCCTGACTCGGGAGGGTGAAGCTTTCTTT
.,.,TRBV4-3,TRBJ1-2,CASSQGYAGGRVYGYTF,TGCGCCAGCAGCCAAGGCTATGCAGGTGGACGCGTTTATGGCTACACCTTC
TRBD1,.,TRBV5-1,TRBJ1-1,CASSSRQGSNTEAFF,TGCGCCAGCAGCAGCCGACAGGGAAGTAACACTGAAGCTTTCTTT
TRBD1,.,TRBV7-6,TRBJ1-2,CASSPSPHPSTPQGGEGYTF,TGTGCCAGCAGCCCATCCCCCCACCCTAGTACCCCCCAGGGGGGGGAGGGCTACACCTTC
.,.,TRBV5-6,TRBJ1-6,CASSFGTGPNSPLHF,TGTGCCAGCAGCTTTGGCACAGGGCCAAATTCACCCCTCCACTTT
.,.,TRBV5-1,TRBJ2-7,CASSLLPGDSYEQYF,TGCGCCAGCAGCTTGCTACCAGGGGATTCCTACGAGCAGTACTTC
TRBD1,.,TRBV30,TRBJ1-6,CAWSGQGNSPLHF,TGTGCCTGGAGTGGACAGGGAAATTCACCCCTCCACTTT
.,.,TRBV10-2,TRBJ1-1,CASSDRTKAFF,TGCGCCAGCAGTGACCGGACTAAAGCTTTCTTT
TRBD2,once,TRBV4-3,TRBJ2-3,CASSQDWALAGGRTDTQYF,TGCGCCAGCAGCCAAGATTGGGCACTAGCGGGGGGCCGTACAGATACGCAGTATTTT
TRBD2,.,TRBV7-9,TRBJ2-7,CASIPRGATFYEQYF,TGTGCCAGCATCCCGCGGGGGGCGACCTTCTACGAGCAGTACTTC
.,.,TRBV4-1,TRBJ1-5,CARNQPQHF,TGCGCCCGCAATCAGCCCCAGCATTTT
.,.,TRBV10-3,TRBJ2-5,CAISESRVGASETQYF,TGTGCCATCAGTGAGTCGAGAGTTGGCGCCAGCGAGACCCAGTACTTC
TRBD1,large,TRBV4-2,TRBJ1-4,CASSQEEGQGHEKLFF,TGTGCCAGCAGCCAAGAGGAGGGACAGGGACATGAAAAACTGTTTTTT
.,.,TRBV7-9,TRBJ2-3,CASSRGTEADTQYF,TGTGCCAGCTCAAGGGGAACGGAGGCGGATACGCAGTATTTT
TRBD1,.,TRBV7-2,TRBJ1-2,CASSWTGGANYGYTF,TGTGCCAGCAGCTGGACAGGGGGCGCTAACTATGGCTACACCTTC
.,.,TRBV7-9,TRBJ1-3,CASSFLDWGNTIYF,TGTGCCAGCAGCTTTCTGGACTGGGGAAACACCATATATTTT
.,.,TRBV28,TRBJ1-5,CASRQGSGGNQPQHF,TGTGCCAGCAGGCAGGGGTCGGGGGGCAATCAGCCCCAGCATTTT
TRBD1,.,TRBV19,TRBJ1-1,CASRDRGYMNTEAFF,TGTGCCAGCCGAGACAGGGGTTACATGAACACTGAAGCTTTCTTT
.,.,TRBV10-3,TRBJ1-5,CAISESRRGFSNQPQHF,TGTGCCATCAGTGAGTCGCGAAGGGGATTTAGCAATCAGCCCCAGCATTTT
TRBD1,.,TRBV7-9,TRBJ2-7,CASSGQEYEQYF,TGTGCCAGCAGCGGACAGGAGTACGAGCAGTACTTC
TRBD1,once,TRBV27,TRBJ1-1,CASSLGIPTGTEAFF,TGTGCCAGCAGTTTAGGGATCCCGACAGGGACTGAAGCTTTCTTT
.,.,TRBV27,TRBJ1-1,CEGGRGEAFF,TGTGAAGGGGGGCGGGGTGAAGCTTTCTTT
.,.,TRBV6-5,TRBJ1-6,CASSYNGAGYNSPLHF,TGTGCCAGCAGTTATAACGGGGCCGGGTATAATTCACCCCTCCACTTT
.,once,TRBV25-1,TRBJ2-4,CASSPGQPSLAKNIQYF,TGTGCCAGCAGTCCGGGCCAGCCCAGCCTGGCCAAAAACATTCAGTACTTC
TRBD2,.,TRBV7-9,TRBJ2-7,CASSHGGGDEQYF,TGTGCCAGCAGCCACGGGGGGGGCGACGAGCAGTACTTC
.,few,TRBV6-6,TRBJ1-6,CASSEGRSPLHF,TGTGCCAGCAGTGAGGGAAGGTCACCCCTCCACTTT
.,.,TRBV11-2,TRBJ2-7,CASSLRWRGDEQYF,TGTGCCAGCAGCTTACGGTGGAGAGGGGACGAGCAGTACTTC
.,.,TRBV6-6,TRBJ1-1,CASSYLDRNTEAFF,TGTGCCAGCAGTTACTTGGACAGGAACACTGAAGCTTTCTTT
TRBD1,few,TRBV5-1,TRBJ1-6,CASSFSERQGIRSPLHF,TGCGCCAGCAGCTTTTCCGAGAGACAGGGTATTCGATCACCCCTCCACTTT
TRBD1,.,TRBV7-8,TRBJ1-1,CASSWGGGPGQLNTEAFF,TGTGCCAGCAGCTGGGGGGGCGGACCGGGACAGCTGAACACTGAAGCTTTCTTT
TRBD2,.,TRBV27,TRBJ2-3,CASRTSGTDTQYF,TGTGCCAGTCGGACTAGCGGGACAGATACGCAGTATTTT
TRBD1,.,TRBV2,TRBJ2-1,CASSGDRGSYNEQFF,TGTGCCAGCAGTGGGGACAGGGGCTCCTACAATGAGCAGTTCTTC
.,.,TRBV19,TRBJ1-1,CASSRTMNTEAFF,TGTGCCAGTAGTAGGACCATGAACACTGAAGCTTTCTTT
TRBD2,.,TRBV7-2,TRBJ2-7,CASSYSGGLYEQYF,TGTGCCAGCAGCTATAGCGGGGGGCTCTACGAGCAGTACTTC
.,.,TRBV5-5,TRBJ1-6,CASSLVVSSPLHF,TGTGCCAGCAGCTTGGTTGTGAGTTCACCCCTCCACTTT
TRBD1,.,TRBV4-2,TRBJ2-2,CASSRDRASAGELFF,TGTGCCAGCAGCCGGGACAGGGCCAGCGCCGGGGAGCTGTTTTTT
.,.,TRBV6-1,TRBJ2-1,CASGLGHEQFF,TGTGCCAGCGGGCTAGGCCATGAGCAGTTCTTC
.,few,TRBV6-1,TRBJ2-6,CASSVVSGANVLTF,TGTGCCAGCAGTGTGGTCTCTGGGGCCAACGTCCTGACTTTC
.,.,TRBV6-6,TRBJ1-6,CASSGTGNSPLHF,TGTGCCAGCAGCGGGACGGGAAATTCACCCCTCCACTTT
TRBD2,.,TRBV5-6,TRBJ2-7,CASSFGTNYEQYF,TGTGCCAGCAGCTTTGGGACTAACTACGAGCAGTACTTC
TRBD1,few,TRBV6-5,TRBJ1-6,CASSKPGQGFSPLHF,TGTGCCAGCAGTAAGCCGGGACAGGGGTTTTCACCCCTCCACTTT
TRBD1,.,TRBV7-2,TRBJ2-5,CASSPDRGAETQYF,TGTGCCAGCAGCCCAGACAGGGGAGCGGAGACCCAGTACTTC
.,.,TRBV19,TRBJ1-1,CASSIVGRTYEAFF,TGTGCCAGTAGTATAGTAGGACGGACTTATGAAGCTTTCTTT
TRBD1,.,TRBV5-1,TRBJ2-2,CASSSQGADTGELFF,TGCGCCAGCAGCTCCCAGGGGGCGGACACCGGGGAGCTGTTTTTT
TRBD2,.,TRBV4-1,TRBJ2-6,CASSQQGGVSGANVLTF,TGCGCCAGCAGCCAACAGGGAGGGGTATCTGGGGCCAACGTCCTGACTTTC
.,once,TRBV5-1,TRBJ1-1,CASSLLGENTEAFF,TGCGCCAGCAGCTTGTTAGGGGAGAACACTGAAGCTTTCTTT
.,.,TRBV4-3,TRBJ2-7,CASSQDRGGTAIF,TGCGCCAGCAGCCAAGATCGCGGCGGGACAGCAATCTTC